This T cell receptor beta chain was identified during a study of T cell repertoires in cytomegalovirus infection. Study at large: As its CMV epitopes, the study selected recently identified HLA-C-restricted and well-studied HLA-B-restricted targets. CMV infection plus the matching HLA type was flagged by public TCR beta signatures. Study-wide points: Based on cumulative public TCR beta family frequency, carriers of CMV plus the relevant HLA were identified.

This clonotype showed up many times. Its target is unknown. The CDR3 loop spans 12 amino acids. CDR1 and CDR2 from the germline V gene are DFQATT and SNEGSKA (reference sequence). The V end was cut by 7 bases, the J end by 2 bases, with 11 bases between. MiXCR, applied by TCRdb to the reads, yields one record per CDR3 protein. The sample includes about 310,000 distinct CDR3 sequences, 20% to 25% of them seen just once. The material was cultured PBMCs, obtained from culture after CMV antigen stimulation. The origin of this receptor is a human donor in good health (CMV status not recorded). Some clones in this sample may be carry-over from other donors' samples. This sequence joins TRBV20-1 and TRBJ1-1; D not resolved. The CDR3 is CSVPLLNTEAFF. CDR3 bases: TGCAGTGTCCCCCTCCTTAACACTGAAGCTTTCTTT.